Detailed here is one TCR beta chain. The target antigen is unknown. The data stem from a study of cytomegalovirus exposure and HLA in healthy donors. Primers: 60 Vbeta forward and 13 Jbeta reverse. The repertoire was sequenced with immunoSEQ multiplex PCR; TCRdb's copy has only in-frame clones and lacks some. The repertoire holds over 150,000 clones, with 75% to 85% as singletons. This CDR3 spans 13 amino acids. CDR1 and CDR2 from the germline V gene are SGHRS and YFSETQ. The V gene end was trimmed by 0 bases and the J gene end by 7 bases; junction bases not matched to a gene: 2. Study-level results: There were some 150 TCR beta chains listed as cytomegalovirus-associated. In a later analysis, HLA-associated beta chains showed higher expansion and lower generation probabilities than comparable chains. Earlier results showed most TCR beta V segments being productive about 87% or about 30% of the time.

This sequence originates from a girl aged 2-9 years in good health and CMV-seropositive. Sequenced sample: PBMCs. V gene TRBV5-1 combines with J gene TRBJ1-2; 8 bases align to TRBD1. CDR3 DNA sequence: TGCGCCAGCAGCTTGGGAGACAGGGGTGGCTACACCTTC. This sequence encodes CASSLGDRGGYTF.